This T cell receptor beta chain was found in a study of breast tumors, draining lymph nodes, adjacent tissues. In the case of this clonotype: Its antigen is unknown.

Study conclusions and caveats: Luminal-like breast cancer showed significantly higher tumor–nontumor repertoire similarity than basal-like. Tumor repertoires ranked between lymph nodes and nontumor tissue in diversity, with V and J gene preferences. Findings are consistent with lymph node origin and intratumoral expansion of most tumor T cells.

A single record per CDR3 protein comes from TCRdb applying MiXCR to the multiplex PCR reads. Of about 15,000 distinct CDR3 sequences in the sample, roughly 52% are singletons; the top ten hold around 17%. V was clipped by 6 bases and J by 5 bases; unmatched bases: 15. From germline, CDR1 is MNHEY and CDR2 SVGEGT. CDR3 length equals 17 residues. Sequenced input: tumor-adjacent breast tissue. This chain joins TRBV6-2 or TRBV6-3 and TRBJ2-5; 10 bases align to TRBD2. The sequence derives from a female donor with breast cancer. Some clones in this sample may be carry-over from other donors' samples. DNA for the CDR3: TGTGCCAGCAGCCCCCGACTAGCGGGCACCCGGGGGGAGACCCAGTACTTC. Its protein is CASSPRLAGTRGETQYF.